Listed here are 28 T cell receptor beta chains from one sample, sequenced in a study of tumor and adjacent non-tumor tissue in lung cancer. The template was RNA from unsorted bulk tissue. More than 3 cm separated this lung sample from the edge of the tumor. A modified ARM-PCR protocol with three rounds of nested PCR amplified TCRbeta. TCRdb reprocessed the multiplex PCR reads via MiXCR and lists one record per CDR3 protein. The top ten hold roughly 19% of the sample, which has 85,000 to 130,000 distinct CDR3 sequences, roughly two thirds seen once. Sequenced input: distant non-tumor lung tissue. These receptors were collected from a man aged 25 to 40 with non-small cell lung cancer.

As to this clonotype: The junction departs from the called germline gene at one end, perhaps through a read error. The chain employs TRBV20-1 and TRBJ2-1; 10 bases map to TRBD2. This CDR3 is built from 15 residues. CDR1 DFQATT and CDR2 SNEGSKA come from the germline V gene (reference sequence). The CDR3 spells CSPLSGTSVLHEHFF. The CDR3 nucleotides are TGCAGTCCCCTGTCCGGGACTAGCGTTCTCCATGAGCATTTCTTC.

This clonotype was observed many times. This sequence joins TRBV29-1 and TRBJ1-1; 9 bases map to TRBD1. CDR3 length: 14 amino acids. Trimming at V came to 4 bases and at J to 6 bases, leaving 9 bases not matched to a gene. The V gene's germline CDR1 is SQVTM and CDR2 ANQGSEA. In DNA form, the CDR3 reads TGCAGCGTTGCTCCGGGGACAGGGCTGGCTGAAGCTTTCTTT. Its translation: CSVAPGTGLAEAFF.

The rearrangement joins TRBV20-1 to TRBJ2-5; perhaps TRBD2 as D (6 bases). The CDR3 has 13 amino acids. In germline, CDR1 is DFQATT, CDR2 SNEGSKA (reference sequence). With 3 bases removed from V and 9 bases from J, the gap between germline ends came to 17 bases. CDR3 in DNA: TGCAGTGCTAGGCCGGGACTCCACGAGGCCCAGTACTTC. Its translation is CSARPGLHEAQYF.

This clonotype was observed a handful of times. V is TRBV6-5 and J is TRBJ2-2; 7 positions match TRBD1. This CDR3 has 14 amino acids. CDR1 is MNHEY, CDR2 SVGAGI, per germline. The J segment lost 4 bases and the V segment lost 2 bases, leaving 1 base of the junction unmatched. The CDR3 here is CASSYEGATGELFF. Here the CDR3 DNA reads TGTGCCAGCAGTTACGAGGGGGCCACCGGGGAGCTGTTTTTT.

With regard to this clonotype: The junction departs from germline at one end; a sequencing error may be responsible. The chain employs TRBV16 and TRBJ2-1, with 13 nucleotides matching TRBD2. CDR3 length: 17 residues. Germline V CDR1 and CDR2: KGHSY, FQNENV. The CDR3 DNA is TGTGCCAGTAGCCAAGCAGAACTAGCGGGGGGGGAACATGAGCAGTCCTTC. It codes for CASSQAELAGGEHEQSF.

As for this clonotype: A much larger clone lies one base from this, so it may be a read error. The CDR3 region has the DNA TGCAGTCCCAAAGAGACGGACAGGGTTGTGGGGGTCTATGGCTACACCTTC. Translation: CSPKETDRVVGVYGYTF. This chain uses TRBV20-1 with TRBJ1-2; 8 positions match TRBD1. The V segment lost 8 bases and the J segment 4 bases; nucleotides outside the gene matches: 21. The CDR3 covers 17 residues. CDR1 is DFQATT, CDR2 SNEGSKA, per germline (reference sequence).

A remark on this clonotype: An end of the junction differs from the germline gene, which may be a read error. The chain has TRBV30 and TRBJ2-2; TRBD2 might be the D (5 bases). This CDR3 is 15 amino acids long. Germline loops: CDR1 GTSNPN, CDR2 SVGIG (reference sequence). CDR3 region: CAWSGVGSNTGELLF. CDR3 bases: TGTGCCTGGAGTGGGGTAGGCTCGAACACCGGGGAGCTGCTTTTT.

In the case of this clonotype: Germline is not matched at one junction end, which may reflect a read error. The gene calls are TRBV11-2 and TRBJ2-2; 8 bases fit TRBD1. The CDR3 runs to 14 residues. Per germline, CDR1 SGHAT and CDR2 FQNNGV. The CDR3 region is CASRAGGAPGELFF. CDR3 DNA sequence: TGTGCCAGCAGGGCAGGGGGCGCCCCCGGGGAGCTCTTTTTT.

This clonotype was picked up many times. This chain uses TRBV20-1 with TRBJ2-5, with 7 bases lining up with TRBD2. V was pared by 5 bases and J by 6 bases, with 6 bases of the junction left unmatched. CDR3 size: 12 residues. CDR1 and CDR2 (germline): DFQATT, SNEGSKA (reference sequence). The CDR3 DNA is TGCAGTGCTCCCTGGGGGGGACAGACCCAGTACTTC. Translation: CSAPWGGQTQYF.

The chain has TRBV6-5 and TRBJ2-7; D is unresolved. Trimming took 9 bases from V and 1 from J, leaving 19 bases between them. Per germline, CDR1 MNHEY and CDR2 SVGAGI. The CDR3 runs 15 residues. The CDR3 nucleotides read TGTGCCAGGAGCTTGATTCCGGGCATTTCCTACGAGCAGTACTTC. It specifies CARSLIPGISYEQYF.

The chain carries TRBV5-4 and TRBJ2-3; 11 positions match TRBD2. Germline V gives CDR1 SGHNT, CDR2 YYREEE (reference sequence). Trimming cost V 4 bases and J 0 bases; bases outside gene matches: 10. CDR3 length equals 18 residues. The CDR3 coding sequence is TGTGCCAGCAGCCATTATTCCTTAGCGGGGGGGAGCACAGATACGCAGTATTTT. This gives the protein CASSHYSLAGGSTDTQYF.

With respect to this clonotype: At one end, the junction sequence differs from germline, possibly due to a read error. The chain uses TRBV11-2 and TRBJ2-1; D is possibly TRBD2 (6 bases). This CDR3 spans 12 amino acids. Germline values: CDR1 SGHAT, CDR2 FQNNGV. The CDR3 sequence: CGSSNSSVEQFF. In DNA form, the CDR3 reads TGTGGCAGCTCTAATTCTAGCGTGGAACAGTTCTTC.

To note about this clonotype: The missing conserved phenylalanine or tryptophan at the end of this CDR3 makes a read error likely. Because the CDR3's place on the DNA is in doubt, the DNA is left out and the CDR3 is given as listed by TCRdb. The chain combines TRBV20-1 with TRBJ2-1; the DNA was not used to check the table's D call, TRBD2. The CDR3 is 12 residues long, ends included. Germline CDR1 DFQATT, CDR2 SNEGSKA (reference sequence). The CDR3 loop reads CSARKRENEQLL.

V usage is TRBV13 and J usage is TRBJ2-2; 7 bases agree with TRBD1. CDR1 is PRHDT, CDR2 FYEKMQ, per germline (reference sequence). This CDR3 region has 16 residues. Trimming took 5 bases from V and 7 from J; bases not matched to a gene: 13. CDR3 residues: CASSPPQQGIVGELFF. The CDR3 region has the DNA TGTGCCAGCAGCCCCCCCCAACAGGGGATTGTCGGGGAGCTGTTTTTT.

Points on this clonotype: Mismatch with germline at one junction end may stem from a read error. The rearrangement links TRBV6-1 to TRBJ2-7; D possibly matches TRBD1 or TRBD2 (5 bases each). Per germline, CDR1 MNHNS and CDR2 SASEGT. CDR3 length equals 13 residues. CDR3 amino acids: CTSHRDPTYEQYF. As DNA, the CDR3 is TGCACCAGCCACCGGGACCCGACCTACGAACAGTACTTC.

About this clonotype: A clone one base away is much larger, so this may be a read error. The chain combines TRBV20-1 with TRBJ1-2; 9 bases fit TRBD1. The CDR3 runs to 12 residues. Germline CDR1 reads DFQATT; CDR2 reads SNEGSKA (reference sequence). The CDR3 DNA sequence: TGCAGTACGGGACAGGGATACTATGGCTACGCCTTC. Residues: CSTGQGYYGYAF.

This clonotype was seen repeatedly, ten times or more. The chain recombines TRBV20-1 with TRBJ2-1, with 8 bases that match TRBD2. Germline CDR1 reads DFQATT; CDR2 reads SNEGSKA (reference sequence). V was clipped by 5 bases and J by 0 bases; unmatched bases: 3. The length of the CDR3 is 14 residues. The CDR3 loop is CSARREASYNEQFF. CDR3 coding DNA: TGCAGTGCTCGGCGGGAGGCCTCCTACAATGAGCAGTTCTTC.

As regards this clonotype: This CDR3 is missing its conserved last phenylalanine or tryptophan, likely due to a read error. The V gene is TRBV20-1, the J gene TRBJ2-3; 15 positions agree with TRBD2. The CDR3 spans 18 residues. The V segment lost 6 bases and the J segment 5 bases; nucleotides outside the gene matches: 15. Germline V gives CDR1 DFQATT, CDR2 SNEGSKA (reference sequence). For the CDR3, the DNA is TGCAGTGCCCCCGGACTAGCGGGGGGGCGGGTCGGCAAAGATACGCAGTATTAT. Its protein is CSAPGLAGGRVGKDTQYY.

This clonotype was observed a single time. An end of the junction differs from the germline gene, which may be a read error. The V and J genes are TRBV11-2 and TRBJ2-1, with 7 bases fitting TRBD1. The CDR3 covers 15 residues. Looked up from germline, CDR1 is SGHAT and CDR2 is FQNNGV. CDR3 sequence (DNA): TGTGCCAGCAGCCCCTGGACAGGTCACTACGATGAGAAGTTCTTC. Translating it yields CASSPWTGHYDEKFF.

Details on this clonotype: One junction end disagrees with the germline gene, perhaps due to a read error. The V gene is TRBV11-2, the J gene TRBJ2-7; TRBD2 aligns across 13 bases. Per the germline V gene, CDR1 is SGHAT and CDR2 is FQNNGV. The CDR3 length is 14 residues. CDR3 residues: CANSSGLAGAEQYF. CDR3 DNA sequence: TGTGCCAACAGCTCCGGACTAGCGGGAGCCGAGCAGTACTTC.

The gene calls are TRBV11-3 and TRBJ2-7; 15 positions agree with TRBD2. V was pared by 5 bases and J by 9 bases, with 11 bases of the junction left unmatched. Germline V gene data show CDR1 as SGHNT and CDR2 as YENEEA. This CDR3 spans 16 amino acids. The CDR3 DNA reads as TGTGCCAGCAGCCCGCGGACTAGCGGGAGGGTCCATGCGCAGTACTTC. Translated, it gives CASSPRTSGRVHAQYF.

DNA for the CDR3: TGTGCCAGCAGTTGCATTGACACGAACACTGAAGCTTTCTTT. Encoded protein: CASSCIDTNTEAFF. The chain combines TRBV6-5 with TRBJ1-1; D gene ambiguous. CDR1 and CDR2 (germline): MNHEY, SVGAGI. V was trimmed by 4 bases and J by 1 base, leaving 10 bases between them. This CDR3 comprises 14 residues.

As to this clonotype: A read error may produce the germline difference seen at one junction end. V and J are TRBV11-2 and TRBJ2-1, with D possibly matching TRBD2 (6 bases). The CDR3 is 16 amino acids. Germline V CDR1 and CDR2: SGHAT, FQNNGV. DNA of the CDR3: TGTGGCAGCAGCTTAAATGCTAGCGCGTCCTACAGTGAGCAGTTCTTC. Amino acids: CGSSLNASASYSEQFF. Together with reference TRBV11-2 and TRBJ2-1, the CDR3 gives the full variable domain: EAGVAQSPRYKIIEKRQSVAFWCNPISGHATLYWYQQILGQGPKLLIQFQNNGVVDDSQLPKDRFSAERLKGVDSTLKIQPAKLEDSAVYLCGSSLNASASYSEQFFGPGTRLTVL.

Regarding this clonotype: The junction departs from germline at one end; a sequencing error may be responsible. V is TRBV12-3 or TRBV12-4 and J is TRBJ2-3; D tentatively reads TRBD1 or TRBD2 (6 bases each). This CDR3 comprises 15 residues. The CDR3 is CASSTQGLSTDMQYF. CDR3 nucleotide sequence: TGTGCCAGTAGCACACAGGGACTTAGCACAGATATGCAGTATTTT.

The V gene is TRBV6-5, the J gene TRBJ2-7; D not certain. Germline V gene lookup returns CDR1 MNHEY and CDR2 SVGAGI. Trimming left V 10 bases short and J 1 base short, with 20 bases between. The CDR3 sequence is 15 residues long. Here the CDR3 DNA reads TGTGCCAACGGCTTGATTCCGGGCAGTTCCTACGAGCAGTACTTC. Translated, it gives CANGLIPGSSYEQYF.

This clonotype was picked up a small number of times. A much bigger clone sits one base away, suggesting this may be a read error. The rearrangement joins TRBV6-2 or TRBV6-3 to TRBJ2-3, with TRBD2 matching over 14 bases. Unmatched junction bases numbered 11, after V lost 5 bases and J lost 1 base. The germline CDR1 and CDR2 sequences are MNHEY and SVGEGT. The length of the CDR3 is 19 residues. The CDR3 sequence is CASSVIGTSGGYRTDTQYF. The CDR3 region has the DNA TGTGCCAGCAGTGTGATAGGGACTAGCGGGGGTTACCGCACAGATACGCAGTATTTT.

This rearrangement joins TRBV4-1 to TRBJ2-5; maybe TRBD2 (6 bases). Germline loops: CDR1 MGHRA, CDR2 YSYEKL. The CDR3 is 17 residues long. V was cut by 8 bases and J by 3 bases, with 25 bases left in between. CDR3 protein: CASGSHPEGGPEETQYF. DNA for the CDR3: TGCGCCAGCGGCTCACATCCCGAGGGAGGACCCGAAGAGACCCAGTACTTC.

Note on this clonotype: Germline and junction disagree at one end, which may indicate a read error. The J gene is TRBJ1-1, the V gene TRBV20-1, with no clear D. The CDR3 covers 12 residues. Germline V gene sequence: CDR1 DFQATT, CDR2 SNEGSKA (reference sequence). This CDR3 reads CSAIKANTEPFF. CDR3 sequence (DNA): TGCAGTGCGATAAAAGCAAACACTGAACCTTTCTTT.